These T cell receptor beta chains were read from a single sample in a study of molecular identifiers for immune sequencing clone quantification. TCRdb independently ran MiXCR on the PCR reads; one entry per CDR3 protein. The sample lists about 330,000 distinct CDR3 sequences; 24% were seen once. Sequencing input: naive CD8+ T cells from blood, with Jurkat cell RNA spiked in. These receptors all come from a human donor in good health. Some libraries in this study had Jurkat cell RNA spiked in. Both conserved end residues are part of each CDR3. Fields, in order: CDR3 protein, V gene, J gene.

CASSQDLVETQYF	TRBV4-3	TRBJ2-5
CASSLLLAGINEQFF	TRBV7-9	TRBJ2-1
CAINSQSSYEQYF	TRBV10-3	TRBJ2-7
CASSQDYGEPYTEAFF	TRBV4-3	TRBJ1-1
CASSDWDGSYEQYF	TRBV2	TRBJ2-7
CASRFGDGEAFF	TRBV5-3	TRBJ1-1
CASRMGRPEAFF	TRBV19	TRBJ1-1
CASSQQQGARTEAFF	TRBV4-1	TRBJ1-1
CASSFDRRLEQYF	TRBV5-4	TRBJ2-7
CASSNGLATYEQYF	TRBV25-1	TRBJ2-7
CASSSLEDRFSYNEQFF	TRBV12-3/TRBV12-4	TRBJ2-1
CDSSSTSGRGSDTQYF	TRBV7-3	TRBJ2-3
CASSLADYYEQYF	TRBV7-8	TRBJ2-7
CASRPTTETQYF	TRBV6-2/TRBV6-3	TRBJ2-5
CASSSVGQETQYF	TRBV7-9	TRBJ2-5
CASSNSGGYEQYF	TRBV11-1	TRBJ2-7
CSVEPVTGNIQYF	TRBV29-1	TRBJ2-4
CASSQDLPGARAKNTQYF	TRBV14	TRBJ2-4
CASSTRTSGVADTQYF	TRBV11-3	TRBJ2-3
CASNHRTSDFPYEQYF	TRBV4-2	TRBJ2-7
CGVKSAVSTGELFF	TRBV20-1	TRBJ2-2